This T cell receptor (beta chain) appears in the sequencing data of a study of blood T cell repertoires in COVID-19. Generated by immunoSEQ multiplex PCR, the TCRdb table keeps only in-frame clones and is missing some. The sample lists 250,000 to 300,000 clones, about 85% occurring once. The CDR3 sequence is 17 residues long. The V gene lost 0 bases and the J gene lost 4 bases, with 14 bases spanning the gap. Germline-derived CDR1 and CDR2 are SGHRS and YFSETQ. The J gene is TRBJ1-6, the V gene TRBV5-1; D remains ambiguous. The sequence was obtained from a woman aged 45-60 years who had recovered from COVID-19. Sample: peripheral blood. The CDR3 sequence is CASSLVGEGGYNSPLHF. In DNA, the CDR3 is TGCGCCAGCAGCTTGGTCGGAGAGGGAGGTTATAATTCACCCCTCCACTTT.